The sequence of this TCR beta chain was determined in a study of T cells in Graves' hyperthyroidism and ophthalmopathy. Study results and caveats: Blood held most thyroid clonotypes expanded above 0.001 frequency.

As for this clonotype: Its antigen is undetermined. At one end the junction does not follow the germline gene, possibly because of a read error.

Amplification targeted TCR beta CDR3 regions from RNA transcripts. Initially, a first-round RT-PCR of the TCR CDR3 employed the HTBI primer set. A single record per CDR3 protein comes from TCRdb applying MiXCR to the multiplex PCR reads. The data show some 350,000 distinct CDR3 sequences, roughly 15% seen once. Sequencing was performed on blood. The TCR comes from a woman aged 40 to 50 with Graves' ophthalmopathy.

CDR3 nucleotide sequence: TGTGCCAGCTGCTTACAGGGGGCGCGGAACACTGAAGCTCTCTTT. Residues: CASCLQGARNTEALF. This sequence joins TRBV28 and TRBJ1-1; 9 bases line up with TRBD1. This CDR3 region has 15 residues. CDR1 and CDR2 from the germline V gene are MDHEN and SYDVKM.